This T cell receptor (beta chain) derives from a study of blood T cell repertoires in COVID-19. Study-level background: COVID-19 samples collected from the United States, Italy and Spain covered acute and convalescent phases. Nucleic acid was either cDNA or gDNA, and it came from T cells, B-cell-depleted T cells, or PBMCs.

In the study's own analysis: Reference gene primer amplification in the assay estimated nucleated cell counts. TCRdb keeps only in-frame clones here, not all; method: immunoSEQ multiplex PCR. The DNA was the basis for D and trimming; V, J and clone size are from that table. The sample holds some 270,000 clones, roughly 84% seen once. The V segment lost 4 bases and the J segment 3 bases; nucleotides outside the gene matches: 7. The length of the CDR3 is 16 residues. In germline, CDR1 is SGHRS, CDR2 YFSETQ. Patients from Seattle were sampled longitudinally, starting during active infection. The chain recombines TRBV5-1 with TRBJ2-2; 9 bases are a match to TRBD1. Sequenced sample: peripheral blood. This receptor was taken from a human donor with COVID-19, enrolled during active disease. The donor label of this sample is uncertain. The CDR3 DNA is TGCGCCAGCAGCGTAACAGGGGGCATCGACACCGGGGAGCTGTTTTTT. Translated: CASSVTGGIDTGELFF.